Listed below are T cell receptor beta chains from one sample, sequenced in a study of blood T cell repertoires in COVID-19. The table came from immunoSEQ multiplex PCR; TCRdb's copy has only in-frame clones and leaves some out. The data contain about 90,000 clones, about nine tenths of them seen just once; the ten biggest clones take up roughly 15%. Input material: peripheral blood. These receptors were taken from a male donor with acute or convalescent COVID-19. Both conserved end residues are part of each CDR3. D genes are given only for firm matches. Not all rows give a size; the values are once, few, many and, for expanded clones, a class.

J gene: TRBJ1-5; D gene: NA; V gene: TRBV6-6; clone size: NA; CDR3 DNA: TGTGCCAGCAACCTACAGGGTACCAATCAGCCCCAGCATTTT; CDR3 protein: CASNLQGTNQPQHF
J gene: TRBJ1-6; D gene: TRBD1; V gene: TRBV5-1; clone size: NA; CDR3 DNA: TGCGCCAGCAGCTTGGCGACAGGGGGCTATTCACCCCTCCACTTT; CDR3 protein: CASSLATGGYSPLHF
J gene: TRBJ1-1; D gene: NA; V gene: TRBV7-9; clone size: NA; CDR3 DNA: TGTGCCAGCAGCCTTCACGGGTCTGAAGCTTTCTTT; CDR3 protein: CASSLHGSEAFF
J gene: TRBJ1-5; D gene: TRBD1; V gene: TRBV3-1/TRBV3-2; clone size: NA; CDR3 DNA: TGTGCCAGCAGCCAAGCCCGGGACAGGCAGCCCCAGCATTTT; CDR3 protein: CASSQARDRQPQHF
J gene: TRBJ2-3; D gene: NA; V gene: TRBV6-1; clone size: NA; CDR3 DNA: TGTGCCAGCAGTGCGTCGGGGGGCTCTAGCACAGATACGCAGTATTTT; CDR3 protein: CASSASGGSSTDTQYF
J gene: TRBJ2-1; D gene: TRBD2; V gene: TRBV9; clone size: once; CDR3 DNA: TGTGCCAGCAGCGTAGACGCGGCGGGGGGAGGCAATGAGCAGTTCTTC; CDR3 protein: CASSVDAAGGGNEQFF
J gene: TRBJ1-1; D gene: NA; V gene: TRBV29-1; clone size: once; CDR3 DNA: TGCAGCGTTGTGGGGGGTCAGCCGCCCTTGAACACTGAAGCTTTCTTT; CDR3 protein: CSVVGGQPPLNTEAFF
J gene: TRBJ2-2; D gene: NA; V gene: TRBV2; clone size: NA; CDR3 DNA: TGTGCCAGCACCCCCAAGCGGGTACAGTTTACCGGGGAGCTGTTTTTT; CDR3 protein: CASTPKRVQFTGELFF
J gene: TRBJ1-1; D gene: TRBD1; V gene: TRBV24-1; clone size: once; CDR3 DNA: TGTGCCACCAGTGAGGAGGAACAGGGGATGAACACTGAAGCTTTCTTT; CDR3 protein: CATSEEEQGMNTEAFF
J gene: TRBJ1-6; D gene: NA; V gene: TRBV14; clone size: NA; CDR3 DNA: TGTGCCAGCATCACACTAAGGACAGTGCCTACCCTCTATAATTCACCCCTCCACTTT; CDR3 protein: CASITLRTVPTLYNSPLHF
J gene: TRBJ2-1; D gene: NA; V gene: TRBV7-2; clone size: NA; CDR3 DNA: TGTGCCAGCAGCTCGGCGGGGGCTAGGAATGAGCAGTTCTTC; CDR3 protein: CASSSAGARNEQFF
J gene: TRBJ1-2; D gene: NA; V gene: TRBV19; clone size: NA; CDR3 DNA: TGTGCCAGTAGTCCCACAGGGTCTAACTATGGCTACACCTTC; CDR3 protein: CASSPTGSNYGYTF
J gene: TRBJ2-7; D gene: TRBD2; V gene: TRBV30; clone size: NA; CDR3 DNA: TGTGCCAGAGGACTAGCGGGGGAACCCTACGAGCAGTACTTC; CDR3 protein: CARGLAGEPYEQYF
J gene: TRBJ1-2; D gene: NA; V gene: TRBV19; clone size: NA; CDR3 DNA: TGTGCCAGCATCCCTAGTCGCAACCCCTATGGCTACACCTTC; CDR3 protein: CASIPSRNPYGYTF
J gene: TRBJ1-2; D gene: NA; V gene: TRBV29-1; clone size: NA; CDR3 DNA: TGCAGCGTGGGGGTAGGGCAGGGACTACTTTATGGCTACACCTTC; CDR3 protein: CSVGVGQGLLYGYTF
J gene: TRBJ1-1; D gene: NA; V gene: TRBV6-2/TRBV6-3; clone size: NA; CDR3 DNA: TGTGCCAGCAGTTACGGCGGCCGGGACACTGAAGCTTTCTTT; CDR3 protein: CASSYGGRDTEAFF
J gene: TRBJ1-4; D gene: NA; V gene: TRBV6-6; clone size: NA; CDR3 DNA: TGTGCCAGCAGTTTTCGACAGGCTAATGAAAAACTGTTTTTT; CDR3 protein: CASSFRQANEKLFF
J gene: TRBJ1-2; D gene: NA; V gene: TRBV20-1; clone size: once; CDR3 DNA: TGCAGTGTCACAACAGTAAATGGCTACACCTTC; CDR3 protein: CSVTTVNGYTF
J gene: TRBJ2-7; D gene: TRBD2; V gene: TRBV5-1; clone size: NA; CDR3 DNA: TGCGCCAGCAGCCGGGACGGGACTAGCGGGGGCCGTTCCTACGAGCAGTACTTC; CDR3 protein: CASSRDGTSGGRSYEQYF
J gene: TRBJ2-1; D gene: TRBD2; V gene: TRBV6-5; clone size: NA; CDR3 DNA: TGTGCCAGCAGTTACTTAGCGGGGGGGCGCGGTGAGCAGTTCTTC; CDR3 protein: CASSYLAGGRGEQFF
J gene: TRBJ2-1; D gene: NA; V gene: TRBV11-2; clone size: NA; CDR3 DNA: TGTGCCAGCAGCTTAGAACGGGGAAATGAGCAGTTCTTC; CDR3 protein: CASSLERGNEQFF
J gene: TRBJ1-2; D gene: NA; V gene: TRBV12-3/TRBV12-4; clone size: NA; CDR3 DNA: TGTGCCAGCAGTCCAACCGCCGTGCGTGGCTACACCTTC; CDR3 protein: CASSPTAVRGYTF
J gene: TRBJ2-5; D gene: TRBD2; V gene: TRBV5-1; clone size: NA; CDR3 DNA: TGCGCCAGCAGCGGCGGGACTAGCGGCGGGGGGACCCAGTACTTC; CDR3 protein: CASSGGTSGGGTQYF
J gene: TRBJ2-1; D gene: TRBD2; V gene: TRBV12-5; clone size: NA; CDR3 DNA: TGTGCTAGTTTTCCGATGCCGGGACTAGCGGGGGGGTCCAATGAGCAGTTCTTC; CDR3 protein: CASFPMPGLAGGSNEQFF
J gene: TRBJ1-6; D gene: NA; V gene: TRBV7-9; clone size: once; CDR3 DNA: TGTGCCAGCAGCTTGGATGGGTCGGGTAATTCACCCCTCCACTTT; CDR3 protein: CASSLDGSGNSPLHF
J gene: TRBJ1-3; D gene: TRBD1; V gene: TRBV5-1; clone size: NA; CDR3 DNA: TGCGCCAGCAGCGTCGGGACAGGTGGAAACACCATATATTTT; CDR3 protein: CASSVGTGGNTIYF
J gene: TRBJ1-5; D gene: TRBD1; V gene: TRBV19; clone size: NA; CDR3 DNA: TGTGCCAGTAGTTTAACCGGGACAGGCAATCAGCCCCAGCATTTT; CDR3 protein: CASSLTGTGNQPQHF
J gene: TRBJ1-3; D gene: NA; V gene: TRBV7-6; clone size: once; CDR3 DNA: TGTGCCAGCAGCCCCAGGCTACAGGGCTCTGGAAACACCATATATTTT; CDR3 protein: CASSPRLQGSGNTIYF
J gene: TRBJ1-3; D gene: TRBD1; V gene: TRBV7-8; clone size: NA; CDR3 DNA: TGTGCCAGCAGCTTAGAAGGGACAGGGCCAAGAGGAAACACCATATATTTT; CDR3 protein: CASSLEGTGPRGNTIYF
J gene: TRBJ1-5; D gene: TRBD1; V gene: TRBV18; clone size: NA; CDR3 DNA: TGTGCCAGCTCACCTAGTGGACAGGGGGCGGGGCAGCCCCAGCATTTT; CDR3 protein: CASSPSGQGAGQPQHF
J gene: TRBJ2-2; D gene: TRBD1; V gene: TRBV19; clone size: few; CDR3 DNA: TGTGCCAGTACGCGCCGTCCGGGACAGGGAACCGGGGAGCTGTTTTTT; CDR3 protein: CASTRRPGQGTGELFF
J gene: TRBJ1-1; D gene: TRBD1; V gene: TRBV6-6; clone size: NA; CDR3 DNA: TGTGCCAGCAGTCCTCCCAGGGGGCGGAACACTGAAGCTTTCTTT; CDR3 protein: CASSPPRGRNTEAFF
J gene: TRBJ2-7; D gene: TRBD1; V gene: TRBV28; clone size: NA; CDR3 DNA: TGTGCCAGCAGTTCAGGACAGGCCCCCTACGAGCAGTACTTC; CDR3 protein: CASSSGQAPYEQYF
J gene: TRBJ1-2; D gene: TRBD1; V gene: TRBV5-5; clone size: NA; CDR3 DNA: TGTGCCAGCAGCCGGACGACAGGGTTAGAGGGCTACACCTTC; CDR3 protein: CASSRTTGLEGYTF
J gene: TRBJ2-3; D gene: TRBD2; V gene: TRBV25-1; clone size: NA; CDR3 DNA: TGTGCCAGCAGTGAATGGTGGCGGGGGGGGACAGATACGCAGTATTTT; CDR3 protein: CASSEWWRGGTDTQYF
J gene: TRBJ1-4; D gene: NA; V gene: TRBV4-1; clone size: NA; CDR3 DNA: TGCGCCAGCAGCCAAGATGGTGGCAGTGGTTATGAAAAACTGTTTTTT; CDR3 protein: CASSQDGGSGYEKLFF
J gene: TRBJ2-7; D gene: NA; V gene: TRBV10-3; clone size: NA; CDR3 DNA: TGTGCCATCAGCCTACTAGGGAGAGAGGAGCAGTACTTC; CDR3 protein: CAISLLGREEQYF
J gene: TRBJ1-2; D gene: NA; V gene: TRBV16; clone size: few; CDR3 DNA: TGTGCCAGCAGCCATCCGGCGGCTCATAACTATGGCTACACCTTC; CDR3 protein: CASSHPAAHNYGYTF
J gene: TRBJ1-5; D gene: TRBD1; V gene: TRBV27; clone size: NA; CDR3 DNA: TGTGCCAGCAGGACAGGGGCGGGCGCCCAGCATTTT; CDR3 protein: CASRTGAGAQHF
J gene: TRBJ1-6; D gene: NA; V gene: TRBV5-8; clone size: NA; CDR3 DNA: TGTGCCAGCAGCTTCGCGGGGGCGCGGGGTAATTCACCCCTCCACTTT; CDR3 protein: CASSFAGARGNSPLHF
J gene: TRBJ1-1; D gene: TRBD1; V gene: TRBV5-1; clone size: NA; CDR3 DNA: TGCGCCAGCAGTCCCGGACAGGGGGCATATGCTTTCTTT; CDR3 protein: CASSPGQGAYAFF
J gene: TRBJ1-2; D gene: NA; V gene: TRBV19; clone size: NA; CDR3 DNA: TGTGCCAGTAGTTTTTTGCAGGGTGGGGATGGCTACACCTTC; CDR3 protein: CASSFLQGGDGYTF
J gene: TRBJ2-1; D gene: NA; V gene: TRBV2; clone size: NA; CDR3 DNA: TGTGCCAGCAGTGAAGAGAGGTATGAGCAGTTCTTC; CDR3 protein: CASSEERYEQFF
J gene: TRBJ1-6; D gene: NA; V gene: TRBV4-1; clone size: NA; CDR3 DNA: TGCGCCAGCAGCCAAGTAGGAGGGGGGGCAGCCGGTTCACCCCTCCACTTT; CDR3 protein: CASSQVGGGAAGSPLHF
J gene: TRBJ1-3; D gene: NA; V gene: TRBV19; clone size: NA; CDR3 DNA: TGTGCCAGTAGTGTCGGGGAAGGAAACACCATATATTTT; CDR3 protein: CASSVGEGNTIYF
J gene: TRBJ2-5; D gene: NA; V gene: TRBV5-4; clone size: NA; CDR3 DNA: TGTGCCAGCAGCTTGGTTGGTAGCCTCGGAGAGACCCAGTACTTC; CDR3 protein: CASSLVGSLGETQYF
J gene: TRBJ1-1; D gene: NA; V gene: TRBV6-5; clone size: NA; CDR3 DNA: TGTGCCAGCAACCCGGACGGGGACACTGAAGCTTTCTTT; CDR3 protein: CASNPDGDTEAFF
J gene: TRBJ2-5; D gene: TRBD1; V gene: TRBV7-9; clone size: NA; CDR3 DNA: TGTGCCAGCAGCCTGACAGGGGGAGAGACCCAGTACTTC; CDR3 protein: CASSLTGGETQYF
J gene: TRBJ1-1; D gene: TRBD1; V gene: TRBV3-1/TRBV3-2; clone size: NA; CDR3 DNA: TGTGCCAGCAGCCCAAGGACAGGCGGCACTGAAGCTTTCTTT; CDR3 protein: CASSPRTGGTEAFF
J gene: TRBJ1-1; D gene: TRBD1; V gene: TRBV29-1; clone size: NA; CDR3 DNA: TGCAGCGTGCGGACAGGAAACACTGAAGCTTTCTTT; CDR3 protein: CSVRTGNTEAFF
J gene: TRBJ1-2; D gene: NA; V gene: TRBV3-1/TRBV3-2; clone size: NA; CDR3 DNA: TGTGCCAGCAGCCAAGATAGAAACGCGGGTGGCTACACCTTC; CDR3 protein: CASSQDRNAGGYTF
J gene: TRBJ2-3; D gene: NA; V gene: TRBV3-1/TRBV3-2; clone size: NA; CDR3 DNA: TGTGCCAGCAGCCAGGGCGGGACAGATACGCAGTATTTT; CDR3 protein: CASSQGGTDTQYF
J gene: TRBJ2-5; D gene: TRBD1; V gene: TRBV25-1; clone size: NA; CDR3 DNA: TGTGCCAGCACAGGGGGAGAGACCCAGTACTTC; CDR3 protein: CASTGGETQYF
J gene: TRBJ2-1; D gene: TRBD2; V gene: TRBV5-4; clone size: few; CDR3 DNA: TGTGCCAGCAGAACCGGGACTACCTCCTACAATGAGCAGTTCTTC; CDR3 protein: CASRTGTTSYNEQFF